The 14 T cell receptor beta chains presented below share a single source sample, sequenced in a study of cytomegalovirus exposure and HLA in healthy donors (dated 2017 in TCRdb). The library was generated by the immunoSEQ multiplex PCR assay. For the multiplex PCR, a mixture combining 60 forward primers for TCR Vbeta segments and 13 reverse primers for TCR Jbeta segments was used. TCRdb provides this immuneACCESS table in a form limited to in-frame rearrangements. Some clones are lacking; in checked studies, under half of them reflect an unresolved V gene, and why the rest are absent is not known. Within this sample are 95,000 to 150,000 clones, with roughly 70% of them counted one time only. Roughly 3% of the sample goes to the ten largest clones. Sequencing was carried out using PBMCs. These receptors were obtained from a woman aged 35 to 49 in good health and CMV-seropositive.

This sequence joins TRBV25-1 and TRBJ2-5; D possibly corresponds to TRBD2 (6 bases). The better agreement between TRBJ2-7 and the DNA end casts doubt on the J call. The CDR3 covers 15 residues. Germline lookup yields CDR1 MGHDK and CDR2 SYGVNS. The CDR3 loop reads CASSESGEVSYEQYF. CDR3 nucleotides: TGTGCCAGCAGTGAATCGGGGGAGGTCTCCTACGAGCAGTACTTC.

Here the CDR3 DNA reads TGCGCCAGCAGCGTAGCGGGGGGGTTCTCTGGGGCCAACGTCCTGACTTTC. Amino acids: CASSVAGGFSGANVLTF. This rearrangement joins TRBV5-1 to TRBJ2-6; 11 nucleotides match TRBD2. This CDR3 spans 17 amino acids. The J segment lost 0 bases and the V segment lost 4 bases, leaving 3 bases of the junction unmatched. CDR1 and CDR2 from the germline V gene are SGHRS and YFSETQ.

The chain carries TRBV11-2 and TRBJ1-5, with 7 bases aligning to TRBD1. The CDR3 is 15 amino acids. Germline assignment: CDR1 SGHAT and CDR2 FQNNGV. Unmatched junction bases numbered 10, after V lost 4 bases and J lost 7 bases. Written as DNA, the CDR3 is TGTGCCAGCAGCTCGCTAGGGGGCGGAAAGCAGCCCCAGCATTTT. This translates into CASSSLGGGKQPQHF.

This clone was picked up a small number of times. This rearrangement joins TRBV6-1 to TRBJ2-7; 10 bases map to TRBD1. Germline trimming cut 3 bases from V and 4 bases from J; bases unmatched to any gene: 3. The CDR3 totals 14 residues. Germline-derived CDR1 and CDR2 are MNHNS and SASEGT. CDR3 in amino acids: CASSDWGQGYEQYF. CDR3 DNA sequence: TGTGCCAGCAGTGATTGGGGACAGGGGTACGAGCAGTACTTC.

The chain recombines TRBV13 with TRBJ2-7; 12 bases are shared with TRBD1. CDR1 PRHDT and CDR2 FYEKMQ come from the germline V gene (reference sequence). This CDR3 has 15 residues. The trim removed 4 bases at V and 6 bases at J, leaving 7 bases unmatched. CDR3 DNA sequence: TGTGCCAGCAGCTCGGGCCCGGGACAGGGGGCCGAGCAGTACTTC. This encodes CASSSGPGQGAEQYF.

The genes are TRBV9 and TRBJ2-2, with 7 bases fitting TRBD2. V shed 4 bases, J shed 0 bases, and the junction held 6 bases outside the gene matches. The CDR3 has 16 amino acids. CDR1 is SGDLS, CDR2 YYNGEE, per germline. The CDR3: CASSQASGANTGELFF. DNA of the CDR3: TGTGCCAGCAGCCAAGCAAGCGGGGCGAACACCGGGGAGCTGTTTTTT.

This clone has just a few counts. This chain connects TRBV6-1 to TRBJ2-2; TRBD1 is a possible D gene (6 bases). The CDR3 consists of 15 residues. The germline V and J ends were trimmed by 2 bases and 5 bases, with 12 bases remaining between them. Per germline, CDR1 MNHNS and CDR2 SASEGT. The CDR3 bases are TGTGCCAGCAGTGAAAGAGGGGGTGGAACCGGGGAGCTGTTTTTT. This encodes CASSERGGGTGELFF.

This rearrangement joins TRBV7-2 to TRBJ1-2; D possibly corresponds to TRBD1 (5 bases). The germline V and J ends were trimmed by 0 bases and 4 bases, with 6 bases remaining between them. The CDR3 is 13 amino acids. The germline gives CDR1 SGHTA, CDR2 FQGNSA. The CDR3 region is CASSLATAYGYTF. DNA for the CDR3: TGTGCCAGCAGCTTAGCGACAGCCTATGGCTACACCTTC.

Remarks on this clone: No conserved phenylalanine or tryptophan is present at the end of the CDR3, so a read error is the likely explanation. CDR3 region: CASSPLGLAGGVGYEQYL. CDR3 in DNA: TGTGCCAGCAGCCCACTGGGACTAGCGGGAGGGGTTGGGTACGAGCAGTACCTC. The rearrangement joins TRBV7-2 to TRBJ2-7; 16 bases map to TRBD2. Germline CDR1 is SGHTA and CDR2 is FQGNSA. With 5 bases clipped from V and 4 bases from J, the junction kept 11 bases outside the gene matches. The CDR3 is 18 residues long.

The chain combines TRBV5-8 with TRBJ1-2, with D tentatively TRBD1 (5 bases). Germline loops: CDR1 SGHTS, CDR2 YDEGEE. V was trimmed by 0 bases and J by 8 bases, leaving 8 bases between them. The CDR3 is made up of 12 amino acids. In nucleotides, the CDR3 is TGTGCCAGCAGCTTGGGGCAGGGAGGCTACACCTTC. It encodes CASSLGQGGYTF.

J is TRBJ1-2 and V is TRBV2, with a possible D match to TRBD1 (5 bases). The CDR3 has 12 residues. Between the trimmed V and J ends, which lost 0 bases and 14 bases, there was a span of 13 bases. Per germline, CDR1 SNHLY and CDR2 FYNNEI. The CDR3 bases are TGTGCCAGCAGTGAAGCGCGCAGGGTAGAGACCTTC. Encoded protein: CASSEARRVETF.

The chain uses TRBV28 and TRBJ1-1; tentatively, D is TRBD1 (6 bases). Germline V lookup: CDR1 MDHEN, CDR2 SYDVKM. Trimming took off 5 bases at V and 5 bases at J, with 18 bases between the two ends. This CDR3 spans 15 amino acids. CDR3 nucleotides: TGTGCCAGCAGTATGGACAGTTACCGGGGAACTGAAGCTTTCTTT. Translation: CASSMDSYRGTEAFF.

This sequence joins TRBV4-1 and TRBJ2-1; 11 bases are shared with TRBD2. There are 18 residues in the CDR3. Germline CDR1 and CDR2: MGHRA and YSYEKL. The V and J ends lost 3 bases and 7 bases, in that order; junction bases with no gene match: 14. The CDR3: CASSQPFSGGVLGNEQFF. CDR3 DNA sequence: TGCGCCAGCAGCCAGCCCTTTAGCGGGGGGGTTCTGGGTAATGAGCAGTTCTTC.

The chain carries TRBV5-4 and TRBJ2-5; the match to TRBD1 covers 8 bases. From germline, CDR1 is SGHNT and CDR2 YYREEE (reference sequence). CDR3 length equals 14 residues. V gave up 3 bases and J gave up 5 bases; unmatched junction bases: 6. As DNA, the CDR3 is TGTGCCAGCAGCTCTCAGGGGGCTCTGGAGACCCAGTACTTC. It translates to CASSSQGALETQYF.